The T cell receptor beta chain described here comes from a study of regulatory dendritic cells for organ transplantation (dated by TCRdb to about 2017). Context from the whole study: Monocytes were cultured with vitamin D3 on days 0 and 4 and with IL-10 on day 4 to generate regulatory dendritic cells. On day 6, LPS was added to the DC cultures to test how the DCs responded to a strong maturation-inducing agent. Sorted naive and memory CD4+ and CD8+ T cells had their TCRbeta repertoires sequenced both before and after allostimulation with either regulatory or mature dendritic cells. What the study reported, not specific to this receptor: Repertoires were highly diverse in naive CD4+ and CD8+ T cells, less diverse in memory cells, and most oligoclonal in memory CD8+ cells. Of the resting subsets, the one holding the most alloreactive TCR clonotypes was memory CD8+ T cells. Only a couple of subjects were sequenced, and considerable between-individual heterogeneity in the alloreactive memory CD8+ T cell pool was noted by the authors. Expansion of memory CD8+ clones was induced by allostimulation in both subjects, but more limited expansion appeared to be induced by regulatory dendritic cells than by mature dendritic cells.

As concerns this clone: Its antigen has not been determined. No quality values exist for individual bases; no much larger clone is one base distant.

Between the V and J ends, shortened by 0 bases and 0 bases respectively, the junction contains 9 bases. CDR1 SGHRS and CDR2 YFSETQ are derived from the germline V gene. There are 16 amino acids in the CDR3, from cysteine to phenylalanine inclusive. The sequence is cut down to CDR3 DNA, 48 bases in frame from base 1. A multiplexed two-step PCR with Vbeta-specific forward primers and Jbeta-specific reverse primers was used to amplify the TCRbeta CDR3 regions. Through the immunoSEQ service, TCRbeta libraries were sequenced on an Illumina instrument. The published analysis was carried out like this. IMGT annotation was used to assign V, D and J genes, and synthetic CDR3 analogues were used to correct counts for multiplex PCR bias. Repertoire clonality was computed in the immunoSEQ Analyzer as one minus normalized Shannon entropy. Clonal expansion was defined using Fisher's exact test with Benjamini-Hochberg false discovery rate control and a two-tailed threshold of P<0.01. TCRdb provides this immuneACCESS table in a form limited to in-frame rearrangements. Some clones are lacking; in checked studies, under half of them reflect an unresolved V gene, and why the rest are absent is not known. The V and J calls and the clone size are those of that table, but D and trimming were determined from the DNA. The sample contains about 11,000 clones, 65% to 85% of them found a single time. Roughly 2.6% of the sample comes from the top ten.

Sorted T cell subsets were CFSE-labeled and co-cultured for five to six days with allogeneic regulatory or mature dendritic cells at a 1:10 DC:T ratio. FACS was used to sort naive T cells as CD45RA+ cells and memory T cells as CD45RO+ CD4+ or CD8+ cells. The T cells used for TCR sequencing were obtained from two healthy control subjects. The Qiagen DNeasy Blood & Tissue Kit was used to extract genomic DNA. Source material: memory CD4+ T cells from blood cultured with regulatory dendritic cells. Interpreted using the paper, the cell subset or site label stands for: CD45RO+ memory T cells. The receptor comes from a human donor in good health. The receptor chain draws on TRBV5-1 and TRBJ2-2; no D gene call is confident. The CDR3: CASSLAVSTNTGELFF. Here is the DNA: TGCGCCAGCAGCTTGGCGGTGTCAACGAACACCGGGGAGCTGTTTTTT.